The rows below give T cell receptor beta chains drawn from one sample of a study of blood T cell repertoires in COVID-19. Using immunoSEQ multiplex PCR, the repertoire was profiled, and TCRdb retains in-frame clones only, with some absent. Here the sample spans some 160,000 clones, 80% to 90% being singletons. Specimen: peripheral blood. These receptors came from a woman in her sixties or seventies who had recovered from COVID-19. The CDR3 runs from the conserved cysteine through the conserved F or W. The D gene is left open where the match is weak. Clone size is not always given. Where it is, it says once, few, many or a class for expanded clones.

d_call: -; j_call: TRBJ2-1; cdr3_length: 14; v_call: TRBV6-6; clone_size: -; cdr3_nt: TGTGCCAGCAGTTACTCGAACGGCGGCAATGAGCAGTTCTTC; cdr3_aa: CASSYSNGGNEQFF
d_call: TRBD1; j_call: TRBJ2-1; cdr3_length: 15; v_call: TRBV4-3; clone_size: -; cdr3_nt: TGCGCCAGCAGCCAAGTGGGACAGGGGGGGCATGAGCAGTTCTTC; cdr3_aa: CASSQVGQGGHEQFF
d_call: -; j_call: TRBJ1-6; cdr3_length: 17; v_call: TRBV9; clone_size: -; cdr3_nt: TGTGCCAGCAGCCCCCAGGGGTCGGGCCCCTATAATTCACCCCTCCACTTT; cdr3_aa: CASSPQGSGPYNSPLHF
d_call: TRBD2; j_call: TRBJ2-1; cdr3_length: 15; v_call: TRBV7-3; clone_size: few; cdr3_nt: TGTGCCAGCAGCTTAATGGCGGGGGGCTCCCTGGAGCAGTTCTTC; cdr3_aa: CASSLMAGGSLEQFF
d_call: -; j_call: TRBJ1-6; cdr3_length: 14; v_call: TRBV5-4; clone_size: -; cdr3_nt: TGTGCCACTCAAAGACGAGAGGGCGTCTCACCCCTCCACTTT; cdr3_aa: CATQRREGVSPLHF
d_call: -; j_call: TRBJ1-1; cdr3_length: 14; v_call: TRBV9; clone_size: -; cdr3_nt: TGTGCCAGCAGCCCGAGGGAGAGGGACACTGAAGCTTTCTTT; cdr3_aa: CASSPRERDTEAFF
d_call: -; j_call: TRBJ1-5; cdr3_length: 10; v_call: TRBV29-1; clone_size: -; cdr3_nt: TGCAGCGTTGTACTGCAGCCCCAGCATTTT; cdr3_aa: CSVVLQPQHF
d_call: TRBD1; j_call: TRBJ1-4; cdr3_length: 16; v_call: TRBV5-1; clone_size: -; cdr3_nt: TGCGCCAGCAGCCCCCGGGACAGGGGTACCAATGAAAAACTGTTTTTT; cdr3_aa: CASSPRDRGTNEKLFF
d_call: -; j_call: TRBJ1-3; cdr3_length: 14; v_call: TRBV5-4; clone_size: -; cdr3_nt: TGTGCCAGCGGGGGGGGCTCCTCTGGAAACACCATATATTTT; cdr3_aa: CASGGGSSGNTIYF
d_call: -; j_call: TRBJ2-3; cdr3_length: 13; v_call: TRBV7-3; clone_size: -; cdr3_nt: TGTGCCAGCAGCGCAGGGTTCGCAGATACGCAGTATTTT; cdr3_aa: CASSAGFADTQYF
d_call: -; j_call: TRBJ2-6; cdr3_length: 15; v_call: TRBV14; clone_size: -; cdr3_nt: TGTGCCAGCAGCCAATACAGGGCTGGGGCCAACGTCCTGACTTTC; cdr3_aa: CASSQYRAGANVLTF
d_call: TRBD2; j_call: TRBJ2-7; cdr3_length: 14; v_call: TRBV5-1; clone_size: -; cdr3_nt: TGCGCCAGCAGCTTGGGGGGCGGGAGTCGCGAGCAGTACTTC; cdr3_aa: CASSLGGGSREQYF
d_call: TRBD1; j_call: TRBJ1-1; cdr3_length: 14; v_call: TRBV27; clone_size: once; cdr3_nt: TGTGCCAGCAATCCACAGGGGGCCTTGGCTGAAGCTTTCTTT; cdr3_aa: CASNPQGALAEAFF
d_call: TRBD1; j_call: TRBJ2-4; cdr3_length: 15; v_call: TRBV5-6; clone_size: -; cdr3_nt: TGTGCCAGCAGCTTGACAGGGGGCGCTAAAAACATTCAGTACTTC; cdr3_aa: CASSLTGGAKNIQYF
d_call: TRBD1; j_call: TRBJ1-5; cdr3_length: 16; v_call: TRBV2; clone_size: -; cdr3_nt: TGTGCCAGCAGTGGGACAGGGGGCGCGGGCAATCAGCCCCAGCATTTT; cdr3_aa: CASSGTGGAGNQPQHF
d_call: -; j_call: TRBJ1-4; cdr3_length: 16; v_call: TRBV6-6; clone_size: -; cdr3_nt: TGTGCCAGCAGTTTTGGGGCGCCCGGCATGAATGAAAAACTGTTTTTT; cdr3_aa: CASSFGAPGMNEKLFF
d_call: -; j_call: TRBJ2-3; cdr3_length: 13; v_call: TRBV7-9; clone_size: -; cdr3_nt: TGTGCCAGCAACCTCTTAGGTGGGCTGATATGGTATTTT; cdr3_aa: CASNLLGGLIWYF
d_call: -; j_call: TRBJ2-2; cdr3_length: 15; v_call: TRBV5-8; clone_size: -; cdr3_nt: TGTGCCAGCAGCTTTCGGCAGGGTATCGCCGGGGAGCTGTTTTTT; cdr3_aa: CASSFRQGIAGELFF